Below are 28 T cell receptor beta chains sequenced from a single sample in a study of a mutant IDH1 vaccine in newly diagnosed glioma. Their antigen targets remain unknown. The time point: week 5, during vaccination. It was 300 ug of mutant IDH1 20-mer peptide that made up each vaccine dose, given with topical imiquimod. Method: immunoSEQ multiplex PCR; TCRdb's copy keeps in-frame clones and lacks some. The profile shows about 38,000 clones, about 84% of them singletons. Sequencing was performed on PBMCs, taken from a glioma patient whose treatment included an IDH1 peptide vaccine. The receptors stem from a man aged 35-49 years with glioma.

This chain joins TRBV7-8 and TRBJ1-2; 7 bases fit TRBD1. J was trimmed by 1 base and V by 7 bases; bases with no gene match: 12. Germline V lookup: CDR1 SGHVS, CDR2 FQNEAQ. There are 16 residues in the CDR3. CDR3 sequence: CASTKIRDSNNYGYTF. Here the CDR3 DNA reads TGTGCCAGCACTAAAATCCGGGACAGCAATAACTATGGCTACACCTTC.

The J gene is TRBJ1-2, the V gene TRBV19, with D possibly matching TRBD1 (6 bases). CDR1 is LNHDA, CDR2 SQIVND, per germline (reference sequence). V lost 10 bases and J 3 bases, leaving 15 bases between the germline ends. This CDR3 spans 13 amino acids. The CDR3 nucleotides read TGTGCCACCCAGGTAGGGGGTGACTATGGCTACACCTTC. It yields the protein CATQVGGDYGYTF.

The chain recombines TRBV5-4 with TRBJ2-1; D is ambiguous. Germline-derived CDR1 and CDR2 are SGHNT and YYREEE (reference sequence). Trimming cost V 4 bases and J 5 bases, with 10 bases left between them. The CDR3 loop spans 13 amino acids. The CDR3 spells CASSPVGNNEQFF. CDR3 bases: TGTGCCAGCAGCCCGGTGGGGAACAATGAGCAGTTCTTC.

The V gene is TRBV15, the J gene TRBJ2-1; no firm D call. V lost 6 bases and J 0 bases, leaving 6 bases between the germline ends. Germline CDR1 is LNHNV and CDR2 is YYDKDF (reference sequence). The CDR3 spans 13 residues. This CDR3 is CATSHDSYNEQFF. The DNA of the CDR3 is TGTGCCACCAGTCACGACTCCTACAATGAGCAGTTCTTC. The entire variable domain, with the rest obtained from reference TRBV15 and TRBJ2-1, is as follows: DAMVIQNPRYQVTQFGKPVTLSCSQTLNHNVMYWYQQKSSQAPKLLFHYYDKDFNNEADTPDNFQSRRPNTSFCFLDIRSPGLGDTAMYLCATSHDSYNEQFFGPGTRLTVL.

J is TRBJ2-2 and V is TRBV5-1, with D unresolved. V lost 0 bases to trimming and J lost 5 bases, with 11 bases between them. The CDR3 loop spans 15 amino acids. In germline, CDR1 is SGHRS, CDR2 YFSETQ. The CDR3 loop is CASSLVQTRTGELFF. The CDR3 DNA reads as TGCGCCAGCAGCTTGGTGCAGACAAGGACCGGGGAGCTGTTTTTT.

V gene TRBV4-1 combines with J gene TRBJ1-5; maybe TRBD1 (5 bases). The V gene's germline CDR1 is MGHRA and CDR2 YSYEKL. The CDR3 extends over 15 amino acids. The V end was cut by 1 base, the J end by 6 bases, with 13 bases between. The CDR3 nucleotides are TGCGCCAGCAGCCAAGGTCCGGGGGGACCTCAGCCCCAGCATTTT. Amino acids: CASSQGPGGPQPQHF.

The V call is TRBV5-4, the J call TRBJ2-2; D is undetermined. The CDR3 is 15 residues long. V was pared by 4 bases and J by 6 bases, with 16 bases between. Germline V gene sequence: CDR1 SGHNT, CDR2 YYREEE (reference sequence). CDR3: CASSLPRTSPGELFF. CDR3 nucleotides: TGTGCCAGCAGCCTACCCCGCACCAGTCCCGGGGAGCTGTTTTTT.

The chain has TRBV10-2 and TRBJ2-4; 15 bases match TRBD2. This CDR3 comprises 18 residues. V was pared by 5 bases and J by 0 bases, with 5 bases of the junction left unmatched. Germline CDR1 reads WSHSY; CDR2 reads SAAADI. CDR3 sequence (DNA): TGCGCCAGCAGTTATGGACTAGCGGGGGGGTTAGCCAAAAACATTCAGTACTTC. The encoded protein is CASSYGLAGGLAKNIQYF.

The chain is built from TRBV18 and TRBJ2-3; D is possibly TRBD2 (6 bases). Germline V gene sequence: CDR1 KGHSH, CDR2 LQKENI. V gave up 6 bases and J gave up 5 bases, with 9 bases separating them. The CDR3 has 12 amino acids. CDR3 DNA sequence: TGTGCCAGCTCGACGGGGGAAGATACGCAGTATTTT. The encoded protein is CASSTGEDTQYF.

This clone appeared once. The chain combines TRBV5-1 with TRBJ2-5; TRBD1 aligns across 8 bases. Per the germline V gene, CDR1 is SGHRS and CDR2 is YFSETQ. The CDR3 has 15 residues. The V segment lost 7 bases and the J segment 6 bases; nucleotides outside the gene matches: 14. CDR3 sequence: CASASSAQGAQTQYF. For the CDR3, the DNA is TGCGCCAGCGCCAGCAGCGCGCAGGGGGCCCAGACCCAGTACTTC.

The chain carries TRBV19 and TRBJ1-6; TRBD1 is a possible D gene (6 bases). The CDR3 sequence is 13 residues long. V lost 5 bases and J lost 10, with 12 bases in between. Germline V CDR1 and CDR2: LNHDA, SQIVND (reference sequence). The chain's CDR3 is CASSGGAGSPLHF. The CDR3 region has the DNA TGTGCCAGTAGTGGGGGCGCGGGATCACCCCTCCACTTT.

The chain couples TRBV6-5 to TRBJ1-2, with 7 positions matching TRBD1. The ends lost 6 bases at V and 5 bases at J; junction bases unmatched: 9. Germline lookup yields CDR1 MNHEY and CDR2 SVGAGI. The CDR3 totals 14 residues. The CDR3 DNA follows: TGTGCCAGCAGACAGGGGATAGGTCGGTATGGCTACACCTTC. Translating it yields CASRQGIGRYGYTF.

The chain combines TRBV10-1 with TRBJ1-2; TRBD1 might be the D (5 bases). CDR1 and CDR2 from the germline V gene are WNHNN and SYGVQD (reference sequence). V was trimmed by 2 bases and J by 1 base, leaving 8 bases between them. The CDR3 runs 14 residues. In nucleotides, the CDR3 is TGCGCCAGCAGTGAGGCAGGGAGTAACTATGGCTACACCTTC. Protein sequence: CASSEAGSNYGYTF.

V is TRBV29-1 and J is TRBJ1-1; TRBD1 might be the D (5 bases). Germline V gene sequence: CDR1 SQVTM, CDR2 ANQGSEA. V lost 5 bases to trimming and J lost 5 bases, with 15 bases between them. The CDR3 has 13 residues. In nucleotides, the CDR3 is TGCAGCGTTCAAGCAGGGAGAAGGACTGAAGCTTTCTTT. This gives the protein CSVQAGRRTEAFF.

This clone has just one count. The J gene is TRBJ2-7, the V gene TRBV7-2; maybe TRBD2 (5 bases). This CDR3 has 14 residues. Trimming removed 1 base at V and 6 bases at J, with 13 bases between. In germline, CDR1 is SGHTA, CDR2 FQGNSA. CDR3 protein: CASSLEAGRPEQYF. In nucleotides, the CDR3 is TGTGCCAGCAGCTTAGAGGCGGGCAGACCCGAGCAGTACTTC.

This chain links TRBV6-6 with TRBJ1-1; D not certain. Looked up from germline, CDR1 is MNHNY and CDR2 is SVGAGI (reference sequence). The V gene lost 0 bases and the J gene lost 0 bases, with 11 bases spanning the gap. CDR3 size: 16 residues. The CDR3 DNA is TGTGCCAGCAGTTACTCGCAGCTTAACATGAACACTGAAGCTTTCTTT. Translated, it gives CASSYSQLNMNTEAFF.

This rearrangement joins TRBV2 to TRBJ1-1; D uncertain. The V gene's germline CDR1 is SNHLY and CDR2 FYNNEI. The ends were cut back, 5 bases at V and 10 bases at J, with 8 bases in the middle. The CDR3 is made up of 10 amino acids. The CDR3 nucleotides are TGTGCCAGCAGTTGGGAAGGAGCTTTCTTT. It specifies CASSWEGAFF.

The chain recombines TRBV6-5 with TRBJ2-7; D may be TRBD2 (5 bases). The germline V gene has CDR1 MNHEY and CDR2 SVGAGI. Trimming took off 6 bases at V and 1 base at J, with 16 bases between the two ends. The CDR3 is made up of 15 amino acids. CDR3 nucleotides: TGTGCCAGCAGCCCCATAGGCCGGGGATCCTACGAGCAGTACTTC. Protein: CASSPIGRGSYEQYF.

This sequence joins TRBV13 and TRBJ1-1; no clear D gene. CDR3 length: 12 amino acids. With 5 bases removed from V and 8 bases from J, the gap between germline ends came to 12 bases. Germline CDR1 and CDR2: PRHDT and FYEKMQ (reference sequence). This CDR3 reads CASSRTQGEAFF. CDR3 DNA: TGTGCCAGCAGCCGGACCCAAGGGGAAGCTTTCTTT.

This clone was counted a single time. The J gene is TRBJ1-1, the V gene TRBV6-5, with 7 bases fitting TRBD1. The CDR3 is 15 amino acids. Losses at the gene ends were 0 bases for V and 1 base for J; bases not matched to a gene: 2. CDR1 and CDR2 from the germline V gene are MNHEY and SVGAGI. CDR3 sequence: CASSYSGDRNTEAFF. CDR3 coding DNA: TGTGCCAGCAGTTACTCGGGGGACAGGAACACTGAAGCTTTCTTT.

This chain uses TRBV19 with TRBJ1-5, with 7 bases aligning to TRBD1. The CDR3 is made up of 15 amino acids. Germline values: CDR1 LNHDA, CDR2 SQIVND (reference sequence). V lost 4 bases to trimming and J lost 1 base; unmatched junction nucleotides: 4. This CDR3 is CASSTGGGSNQPQHF. The DNA of the CDR3 is TGTGCCAGTAGTACAGGGGGGGGAAGCAATCAGCCCCAGCATTTT. Full variable domain (rest looked up from reference TRBV19 and TRBJ1-5): DGGITQSPKYLFRKEGQNVTLSCEQNLNHDAMYWYRQDPGQGLRLIYYSQIVNDFQKGDIAEGYSVSREKKESFPLTVTSAQKNPTAFYLCASSTGGGSNQPQHFGDGTRLSIL.

This chain uses TRBV18 with TRBJ1-3; D is perhaps TRBD1 (5 bases). Germline V lookup: CDR1 KGHSH, CDR2 LQKENI. This CDR3 has 16 residues. Trimming shortened V by 5 bases and J by 0 bases, and 14 bases separated the two germline ends. This chain's CDR3 is CASSNLQAYSGNTIYF. The DNA for the CDR3 is TGTGCCAGCTCAAACCTACAGGCATACTCTGGAAACACCATATATTTT.

V is TRBV23-1 and J is TRBJ2-5; TRBD1 aligns across 8 bases. TRBV23-1 is given ORF status, its function remaining uncertain. Trimming took 2 bases from V and 4 from J; bases not matched to a gene: 9. CDR3 length: 16 residues. CDR3 loop: CASSQILGQGGETQYF. Here the CDR3 DNA reads TGCGCCAGCAGTCAAATCCTAGGACAGGGTGGAGAGACCCAGTACTTC.

This clone showed up just once. V and J are TRBV4-1 and TRBJ2-7; 8 bases are shared with TRBD1. Trimming removed 3 bases from V and 3 bases from J; junction bases left unmatched: 13. The length of the CDR3 is 17 residues. Per germline, CDR1 MGHRA and CDR2 YSYEKL. As DNA, the CDR3 is TGCGCCAGCAGCCAGGGCACCGGGACAGGCTTAATCTACGAGCAGTACTTC. Its translation: CASSQGTGTGLIYEQYF.

This chain uses TRBV5-1 with TRBJ2-5, with 11 bases lining up with TRBD1. Germline CDR1 reads SGHRS; CDR2 reads YFSETQ. This CDR3 contains 16 residues. The V segment lost 4 bases and the J segment 5 bases; nucleotides outside the gene matches: 10. The CDR3 region is CASSHRTGGELETQYF. CDR3 sequence (DNA): TGCGCCAGCAGCCACCGGACAGGGGGCGAGTTGGAGACCCAGTACTTC.

The chain combines TRBV7-9 with TRBJ1-6; D is unresolved. The CDR3 covers 14 residues. CDR1 and CDR2 (germline): SEHNR, FQNEAQ (reference sequence). With 1 base removed from V and 9 bases from J, the gap between germline ends came to 10 bases. The DNA of the CDR3 is TGTGCCAGCAGCTTAGTCCTGGACCTTTCACCCCTCCACTTT. This codes for CASSLVLDLSPLHF.

The chain combines TRBV2 with TRBJ1-5; 9 bases agree with TRBD1. Germline CDR1 reads SNHLY; CDR2 reads FYNNEI. V lost 1 base, J lost 5 bases, and 3 bases stayed unmatched. The CDR3 is made up of 15 amino acids. In DNA, the CDR3 is TGTGCCAGCAGTGAAGGACAGGGGGGTTATCAGCCCCAGCATTTT. Amino acid sequence: CASSEGQGGYQPQHF.

This clone occurred a few times. This sequence joins TRBV6-5 and TRBJ2-7; 7 nucleotides agree with TRBD1. With V trimmed by 6 bases and J by 1 base, 6 bases remained unmatched. CDR1 and CDR2 from the germline V gene are MNHEY and SVGAGI. The CDR3 loop spans 14 amino acids. CDR3 bases: TGTGCCAGCAGCCGACAGGGACCTTCCTACGAGCAGTACTTC. It yields the protein CASSRQGPSYEQYF.